The text below deals with one T cell receptor (beta chain). The data were obtained in a study of T-cell memory formation after mild COVID-19. TCRdb reprocessed the 5' RACE reads with MiXCR, giving one entry per CDR3 protein. Of around 370,000 distinct CDR3 sequences listed, around 21% are singletons. Looked up from germline, CDR1 is SGHAT and CDR2 is FQNNGV. The CDR3 is made up of 17 amino acids. V shed 3 bases, J shed 0 bases, and the junction held 11 bases outside the gene matches. The sequenced sample was PBMCs or a T cell subset sorted from them (not recorded which). The TCR originated in an adult woman who had mild COVID-19 (a few samples of this study predate the infection). Cell type and time point are not known. V is TRBV11-2 and J is TRBJ2-7; 7 nucleotides line up with TRBD2. CDR3 sequence (DNA): TGTGCCAGCAGCTTCGGAGGATGGGAGGGTGCCTCCTACGAGCAGTACTTC. Translating it yields CASSFGGWEGASYEQYF.